This T cell receptor (beta chain) is from a study of blood T cell repertoires in COVID-19. Study-wide context: There were acute and convalescent COVID-19 samples, and they came from the United States, Italy and Spain.

Authors' data handling: Amplification from reference gene primers served as the basis for estimated nucleated cell counts. Data came from immunoSEQ multiplex PCR; TCRdb stores just in-frame clones and leaves some out. The V and J calls and clone size were taken over from that table, and D and trimming were inferred from the DNA. The data contain 70,000 to 95,000 clones, approximately 93% of them singletons. Recruited during active infection, patients (from Seattle) were subsequently followed longitudinally. The sequence derives from a man aged 50 or older with COVID-19, enrolled during active disease. Sample: peripheral blood.

DNA of the CDR3: TGTGCCAGCAGCCAAATTACCGGGACAGGGAACACTGAAGCTTTCTTT. This sequence encodes CASSQITGTGNTEAFF. The J gene is TRBJ1-1, the V gene TRBV3-1 (or the pseudogene TRBV3-2), with TRBD1 matching 8 bases. V gave up 2 bases and J gave up 1 base; unmatched junction bases: 6. CDR1 and CDR2 (germline): LGHDT, YNNKEL (reference sequence). The CDR3 length is 16 residues.